These T cell receptor beta chains were read from a single sample in a study of blood T cell repertoires in COVID-19. Only in-frame clones appear in the TCRdb table, and some are missing; sequencing was by immunoSEQ multiplex PCR. The sample shows around 300,000 clones, around 81% of them seen only once. The source material was peripheral blood. Receptors originate from a woman between 50 and 59 years old with active or convalescent COVID-19. The CDR3 runs from the conserved cysteine through the conserved F or W. D genes are given only for firm matches. Only part of the rows carry a size: once, few, many, or a class if the clone is expanded.

J: TRBJ2-3
D: TRBD2
size: .
V: TRBV2
DNA: TGTGCCAGCAAACTAGCGGCCGATACGCAGTATTTT
CDR3: CASKLAADTQYF

J: TRBJ1-1
D: .
size: .
V: TRBV18
DNA: TGTGCCAGCTCACCGGGACTCACGAACACTGAAGCTTTCTTT
CDR3: CASSPGLTNTEAFF

J: TRBJ1-1
D: .
size: .
V: TRBV29-1
DNA: TGCAGCGTCGACAGGTTCAACACTGAAGCTTTCTTT
CDR3: CSVDRFNTEAFF

J: TRBJ1-5
D: .
size: .
V: TRBV3-1/TRBV3-2
DNA: TGTGCCAGCAGCCCGGGGGGCTTCCATCAGCCCCAGCATTTT
CDR3: CASSPGGFHQPQHF

J: TRBJ1-1
D: TRBD1
size: .
V: TRBV28
DNA: TGTGCCAGCAGTTTCAGACAGGGCTCGGGAACTGAAGCTTTCTTT
CDR3: CASSFRQGSGTEAFF

J: TRBJ1-1
D: .
size: .
V: TRBV14
DNA: TGTGCCAGCAGCCAAGATAACAGGTGGGGAACTGAAGCTTTCTTT
CDR3: CASSQDNRWGTEAFF

J: TRBJ2-7
D: TRBD2
size: .
V: TRBV19
DNA: TGTGCCAGTAGTATCGGGGGGGCCGATCCCTACGAGCAGTACTTC
CDR3: CASSIGGADPYEQYF

J: TRBJ2-2
D: .
size: .
V: TRBV25-1
DNA: TGTGCCAGCAGTGAGGGGGAGGCCGGGGAGCTGTTTTTT
CDR3: CASSEGEAGELFF

J: TRBJ2-1
D: .
size: .
V: TRBV6-5
DNA: TGTGCCACCATCGCTGGGCGGGGCTCCTACAATGAGCAGTTCTTC
CDR3: CATIAGRGSYNEQFF

J: TRBJ1-2
D: TRBD1
size: .
V: TRBV7-9
DNA: TGTGCCAGCAGCCCGACAGGGAACTATGGCTACACCTTC
CDR3: CASSPTGNYGYTF

J: TRBJ1-2
D: TRBD1
size: .
V: TRBV5-1
DNA: TGCGCCAGCAGCCTGGGACAGCCCCCTGTTGGCTACACCTTC
CDR3: CASSLGQPPVGYTF

J: TRBJ1-2
D: TRBD1
size: many
V: TRBV2
DNA: TGTGCCAGCTCTCCGGGACAGACTCGTGGCTACACCTTC
CDR3: CASSPGQTRGYTF

J: TRBJ1-3
D: .
size: .
V: TRBV5-1
DNA: TGCGCCAGCAGCTTGGATGCGAGAAACACCATATATTTT
CDR3: CASSLDARNTIYF

J: TRBJ1-2
D: TRBD1
size: .
V: TRBV6-4
DNA: TGTGCCAGCAGTGACCGTGACAGGGGAAATGGCTACACCTTC
CDR3: CASSDRDRGNGYTF

J: TRBJ2-5
D: TRBD1
size: .
V: TRBV30
DNA: TGTGCCTGGAGTGTAGGAGTGGGGCAGGGGGCGCGGGAGACCCAGTACTTC
CDR3: CAWSVGVGQGARETQYF

J: TRBJ2-1
D: .
size: .
V: TRBV12-2
DNA: TGTGCAAGTCGCTTAGTGGCTAGCGAGACCTACAATGAGCAGTTCTTC
CDR3: CASRLVASETYNEQFF

J: TRBJ1-5
D: .
size: .
V: TRBV7-2
DNA: TGTGCCAGCAGCCGGTCACTCAATCAGCCCCAGCATTTT
CDR3: CASSRSLNQPQHF

J: TRBJ2-7
D: .
size: .
V: TRBV6-1
DNA: TGTGCCAGCAGTGAAACGGTGGATGAGACACGTCAGTACTTC
CDR3: CASSETVDETRQYF

J: TRBJ1-5
D: .
size: .
V: TRBV5-6
DNA: TGTGCCAGCAGCTCCGCGCGGCAGCCCCAGCATTTT
CDR3: CASSSARQPQHF

J: TRBJ1-1
D: .
size: .
V: TRBV4-1
DNA: TGCGCCAGCAGCCGGGCCGGGGGGAACACTGAAGCTTTCTTT
CDR3: CASSRAGGNTEAFF

J: TRBJ2-1
D: TRBD1
size: .
V: TRBV11-3
DNA: TGTGCCAGCAGCCCCCGGGACAGCAATGAGCAGTTCTTC
CDR3: CASSPRDSNEQFF

J: TRBJ2-1
D: TRBD1
size: .
V: TRBV24-1
DNA: TGTGCCACCAGTGACTCCGGGACAGGGAATTACAATGAGCAGTTCTTC
CDR3: CATSDSGTGNYNEQFF

J: TRBJ2-2
D: TRBD2
size: .
V: TRBV7-8
DNA: TGTGCCAGCAGCCTACGCCTAGCGGGAGGGCCTCTTTCTGCATCCCGAGCCGGGGAGCTGTTTTTT
CDR3: CASSLRLAGGPLSASRAGELFF

J: TRBJ2-3
D: .
size: .
V: TRBV7-2
DNA: TGTGCCAGCAGCGCCAGGGGTTTCCGCCCAGATACGCAGTATTTT
CDR3: CASSARGFRPDTQYF

J: TRBJ1-2
D: .
size: many
V: TRBV4-1
DNA: TGCGCCAGCAGCCAAGTCCCGGGACAATTTGGCTACACCTTC
CDR3: CASSQVPGQFGYTF

J: TRBJ2-7
D: TRBD2
size: .
V: TRBV4-2
DNA: TGTGCCAGCAGCCAAGGCCTAGCGGGAGGGCTCGGCGAGCAGTACTTC
CDR3: CASSQGLAGGLGEQYF

J: TRBJ1-1
D: .
size: .
V: TRBV28
DNA: TGTGCCAGCAGAGATGACAGCCCACCTGAAGCTTTCTTT
CDR3: CASRDDSPPEAFF

J: TRBJ2-3
D: .
size: .
V: TRBV3-1/TRBV3-2
DNA: TGTGCCAGCAGCGCGCGGGGCAGCACAGATACGCAGTATTTT
CDR3: CASSARGSTDTQYF

J: TRBJ1-4
D: TRBD1
size: .
V: TRBV7-8
DNA: TGTGCCAGCAGCTCCCAGACAGGGAAAGGGAGTGAAAAACTGTTTTTT
CDR3: CASSSQTGKGSEKLFF

J: TRBJ2-7
D: .
size: once
V: TRBV28
DNA: TGTGCCAGCAGTTTACTGAGAGGGGGAGAGCAGTACTTC
CDR3: CASSLLRGGEQYF

J: TRBJ1-1
D: .
size: .
V: TRBV3-1/TRBV3-2
DNA: TGTGCCAGCAGCCCCTTTAGTAGCACTGAAGCTTTCTTT
CDR3: CASSPFSSTEAFF

J: TRBJ1-2
D: .
size: few
V: TRBV20-1
DNA: TGCAGTGCTCCCGAGAGCTATGGCTACACCTTC
CDR3: CSAPESYGYTF